These T cell receptor beta chains were read from a single sample in a study of multiple sclerosis patients with progressive multifocal leukoencephalopathy. Sequencing was performed with immunoSEQ multiplex PCR; in TCRdb, only in-frame clones are kept and a portion is missing. The sample holds about 31,000 clones, roughly 85% seen once. Sequenced here: PBMCs, sampled from a patient treated with natalizumab. Receptor source: a young woman with progressive multifocal leukoencephalopathy. Both conserved end residues are part of each CDR3. The order of the fields is V gene, CDR3 protein.

>TRBV6-5
CASSLAGVGLEQYF
>TRBV19
CASSIGLTANEKLFF
>TRBV27
CASSNPYSGANVLTF
>TRBV15
CATSPPAGGGVIQYF
>TRBV30
CAWRAGTFDGYTF
>TRBV2
CASRSSTLLAKNIQYF
>TRBV6-4
CASSEEVGGIQYF
>TRBV7-8
CASSLEPGGAEAFF
>TRBV5-1
CASSDGLAGGPGETQYF
>TRBV7-2
CASSLDPTDEKLFF
>TRBV27
CASSPGLAVYNEQFF
>TRBV28
CASSYRDRNYNEQFF
>TRBV7-7
CASSSFRGAEQYF
>TRBV6-1
CASSYDIYTEAFF
>TRBV11-2
CASSIGQGRETQYF
>TRBV5-1
CASSFTGGTETQYF
>TRBV11-2
CASTSGTSGRGALGEQYF
>TRBV19
CASSIGLVPSYGYTF
>TRBV5-6
CASSFWKSNQPQHF
>TRBV5-8
CASSLDSGWVYEQYF
>TRBV10-3
CAISGSTTYEQYF
>TRBV27
CASGFPDRQETQYF
>TRBV9
CASSVLEAPYGYTF
>TRBV30
CAWSGGARISTQYF
>TRBV19
CASSLRRDYTNEQFF
>TRBV28
CASTAPSLDTEAFF
>TRBV15
CATSPTAQPQHF
>TRBV6-5
CASTEGLPNSPLHF
>TRBV9
CASSADVNTIYF
>TRBV6-1
CASSEWTAYEQYF
>TRBV4-1
CASSRTQGTTNEKLFF
>TRBV11-3
CASSLSFTSGNNEQFF
>TRBV18
CASSPPVNTETQYF
>TRBV5-1
CASSLSGGGGQPQHF
>TRBV10-3
CASSRGAPATNEKLFF
>TRBV18
CASSPYDGYEQYF
>TRBV19
CASSIVEVTGARHF
>TRBV4-2
CASSHLRAVEATEAFF
>TRBV6-5
CASSKDRGRRYTF
>TRBV4-1
CASSQDPTGGLKTQYF
>TRBV4-2
CASSQDGGEETQYF
>TRBV30
CAWSHNTGVGPQHF
>TRBV2
CASLPEGYSYTF
>TRBV19
CASSATGAREDEKLFF
>TRBV6-6
CASSWTGPEKLFF